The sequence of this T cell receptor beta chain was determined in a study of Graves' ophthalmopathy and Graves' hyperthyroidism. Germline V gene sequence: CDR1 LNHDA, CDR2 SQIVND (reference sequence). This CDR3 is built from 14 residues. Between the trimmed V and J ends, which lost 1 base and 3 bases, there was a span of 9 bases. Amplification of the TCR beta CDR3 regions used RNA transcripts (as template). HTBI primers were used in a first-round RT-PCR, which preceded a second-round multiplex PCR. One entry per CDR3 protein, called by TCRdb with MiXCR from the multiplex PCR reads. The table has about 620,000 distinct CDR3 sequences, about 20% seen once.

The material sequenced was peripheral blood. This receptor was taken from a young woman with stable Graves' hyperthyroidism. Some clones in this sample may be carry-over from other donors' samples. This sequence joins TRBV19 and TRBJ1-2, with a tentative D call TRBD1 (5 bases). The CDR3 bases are TGTGCCAGTAGTATAGTCAGGGTACACTATGGCTACACCTTC. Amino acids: CASSIVRVHYGYTF.